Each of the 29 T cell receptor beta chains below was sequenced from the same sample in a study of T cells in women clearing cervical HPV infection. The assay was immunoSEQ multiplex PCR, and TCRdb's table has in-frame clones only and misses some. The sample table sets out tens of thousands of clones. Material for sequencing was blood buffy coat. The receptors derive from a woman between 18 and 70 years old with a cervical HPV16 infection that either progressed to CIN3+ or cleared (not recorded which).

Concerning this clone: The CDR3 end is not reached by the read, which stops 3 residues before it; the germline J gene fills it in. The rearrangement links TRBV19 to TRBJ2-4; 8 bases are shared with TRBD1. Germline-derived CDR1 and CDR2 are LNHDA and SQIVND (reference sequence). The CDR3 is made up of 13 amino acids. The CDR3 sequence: CASSPQGVDGQYF. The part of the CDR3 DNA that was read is TGTGCCAGTAGTCCACAGGGGGTTGATGGT.

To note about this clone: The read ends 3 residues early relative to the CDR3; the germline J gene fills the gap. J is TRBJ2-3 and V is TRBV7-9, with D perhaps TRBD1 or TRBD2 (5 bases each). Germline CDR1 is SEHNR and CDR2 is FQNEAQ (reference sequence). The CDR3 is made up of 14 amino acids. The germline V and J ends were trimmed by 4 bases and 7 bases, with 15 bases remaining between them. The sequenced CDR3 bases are TGTGCCAGCAGCTCGGAGGACACTCGATATACG. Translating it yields CASSSEDTRYT. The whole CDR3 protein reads CASSSEDTRYTQYF.

This chain's CDR3 is CASASGERETQYF. CDR3 bases read: TGTGCTAGTGCGTCGGGGGAGAGGGAGACC. This rearrangement joins TRBV12-5 to TRBJ2-5; D may be TRBD2 (6 bases). The CDR3 extends 3 residues past the end of the read, so its final part is completed from the germline J gene. V was trimmed by 7 bases and J by 5 bases, leaving 14 bases between them. Germline CDR1 and CDR2: LGHNT and FRNRAP. This CDR3 is 13 amino acids long.

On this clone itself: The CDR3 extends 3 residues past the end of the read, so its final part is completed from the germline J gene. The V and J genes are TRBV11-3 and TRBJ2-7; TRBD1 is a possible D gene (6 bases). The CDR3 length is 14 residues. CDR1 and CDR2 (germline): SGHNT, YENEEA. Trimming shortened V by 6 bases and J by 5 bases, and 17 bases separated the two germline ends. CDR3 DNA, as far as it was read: TGTGCCAGCAGTGATACAGGGAAGCCCAACGAG. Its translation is CASSDTGKPNE. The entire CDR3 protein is CASSDTGKPNEQYF.

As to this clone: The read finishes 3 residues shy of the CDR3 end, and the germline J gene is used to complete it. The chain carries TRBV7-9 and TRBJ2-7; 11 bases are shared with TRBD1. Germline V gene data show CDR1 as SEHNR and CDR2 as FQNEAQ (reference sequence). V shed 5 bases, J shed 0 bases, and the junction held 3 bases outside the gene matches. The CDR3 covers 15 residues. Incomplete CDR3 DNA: TGTGCCAGCAGCGCGGGACAGGGGGTCTCCTACGAG. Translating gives CASSAGQGVSYE. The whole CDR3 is CASSAGQGVSYEQYF.

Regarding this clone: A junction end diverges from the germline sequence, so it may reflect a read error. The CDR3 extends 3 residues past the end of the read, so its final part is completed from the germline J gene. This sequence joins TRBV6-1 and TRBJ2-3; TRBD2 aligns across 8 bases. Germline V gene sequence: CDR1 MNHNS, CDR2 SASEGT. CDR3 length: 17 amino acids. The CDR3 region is CVSSEARTSSFRETQYF. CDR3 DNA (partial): TGTGTCAGCAGTGAAGCCAGGACTAGCAGCTTCAGGGAGACG.

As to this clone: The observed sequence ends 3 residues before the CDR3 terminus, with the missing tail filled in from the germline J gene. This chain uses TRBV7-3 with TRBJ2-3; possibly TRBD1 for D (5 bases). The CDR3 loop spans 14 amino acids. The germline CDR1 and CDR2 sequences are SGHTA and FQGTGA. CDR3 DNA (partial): TGTGCCAGCAGCTTACTGGCAGGGTCGGAGACG. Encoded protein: CASSLLAGSET. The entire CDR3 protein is CASSLLAGSETQYF.

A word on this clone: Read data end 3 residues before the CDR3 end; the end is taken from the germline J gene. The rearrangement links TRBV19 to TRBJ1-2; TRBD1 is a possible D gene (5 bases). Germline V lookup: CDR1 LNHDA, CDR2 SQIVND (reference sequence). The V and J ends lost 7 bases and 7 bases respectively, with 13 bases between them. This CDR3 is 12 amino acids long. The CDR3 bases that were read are TGTGCCAGTACTACGAGGGGTTCTGGC. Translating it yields CASTTRGSG. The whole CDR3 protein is CASTTRGSGYTF.

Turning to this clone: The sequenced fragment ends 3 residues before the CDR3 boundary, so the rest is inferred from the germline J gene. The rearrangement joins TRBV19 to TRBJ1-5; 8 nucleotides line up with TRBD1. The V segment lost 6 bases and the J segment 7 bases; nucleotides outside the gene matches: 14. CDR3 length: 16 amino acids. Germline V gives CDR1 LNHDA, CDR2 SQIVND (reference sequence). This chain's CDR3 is CASSNPAGGAGQPQHF. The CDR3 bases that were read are TGTGCCAGTAGCAATCCTGCAGGGGGCGCGGGACAGCCC.

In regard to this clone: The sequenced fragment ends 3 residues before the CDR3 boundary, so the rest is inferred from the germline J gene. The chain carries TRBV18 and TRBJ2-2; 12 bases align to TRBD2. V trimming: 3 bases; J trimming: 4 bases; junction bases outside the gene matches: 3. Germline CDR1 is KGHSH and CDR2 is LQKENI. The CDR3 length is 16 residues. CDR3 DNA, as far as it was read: TGTGCCAGCTCACCCGGGACTAGCGGGTTCACCGGGGAG. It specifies CASSPGTSGFTGE. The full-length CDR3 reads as CASSPGTSGFTGELFF.

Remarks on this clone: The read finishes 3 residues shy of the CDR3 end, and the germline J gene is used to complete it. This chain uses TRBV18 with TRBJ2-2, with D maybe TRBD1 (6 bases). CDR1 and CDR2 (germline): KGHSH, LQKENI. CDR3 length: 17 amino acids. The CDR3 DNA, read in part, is TGTGCCAGCTCAGGAAATCTAGGGACAACAACTAATGAAAAG. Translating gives CASSGNLGTTTNEK. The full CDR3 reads CASSGNLGTTTNEKLFF.

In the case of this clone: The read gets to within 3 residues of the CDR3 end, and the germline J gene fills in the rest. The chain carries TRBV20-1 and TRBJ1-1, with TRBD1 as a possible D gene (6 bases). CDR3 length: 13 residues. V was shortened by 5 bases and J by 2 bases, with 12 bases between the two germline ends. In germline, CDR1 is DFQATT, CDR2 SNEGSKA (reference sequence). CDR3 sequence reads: CSAQGQPNTEAFF. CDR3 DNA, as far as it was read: TGCAGTGCTCAGGGGCAGCCCAACACTGAA.

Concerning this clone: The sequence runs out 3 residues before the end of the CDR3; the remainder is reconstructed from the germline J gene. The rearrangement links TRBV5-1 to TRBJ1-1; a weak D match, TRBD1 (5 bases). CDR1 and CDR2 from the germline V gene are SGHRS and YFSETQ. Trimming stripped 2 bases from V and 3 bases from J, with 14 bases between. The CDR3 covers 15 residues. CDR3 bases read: TGCGCCAGCAGCTTAAGACAAGGAGGGGACACTGAA. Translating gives CASSLRQGGDTE. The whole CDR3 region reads CASSLRQGGDTEAFF. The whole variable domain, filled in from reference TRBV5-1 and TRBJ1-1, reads KAGVTQTPRYLIKTRGQQVTLSCSPISGHRSVSWYQQTPGQGLQFLFEYFSETQRNKGNFPGRFSGRQFSNSRSEMNVSTLELGDSALYLCASSLRQGGDTEAFFGQGTRLTVV.

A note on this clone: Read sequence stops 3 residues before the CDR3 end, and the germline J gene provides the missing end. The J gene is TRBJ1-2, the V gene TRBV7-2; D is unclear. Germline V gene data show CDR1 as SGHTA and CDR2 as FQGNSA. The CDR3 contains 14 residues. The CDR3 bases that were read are TGTGCCAGCAGCCGCGGGAGCGGCACAGATACC. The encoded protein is CASSRGSGTDT. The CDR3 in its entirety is CASSRGSGTDTYTF.

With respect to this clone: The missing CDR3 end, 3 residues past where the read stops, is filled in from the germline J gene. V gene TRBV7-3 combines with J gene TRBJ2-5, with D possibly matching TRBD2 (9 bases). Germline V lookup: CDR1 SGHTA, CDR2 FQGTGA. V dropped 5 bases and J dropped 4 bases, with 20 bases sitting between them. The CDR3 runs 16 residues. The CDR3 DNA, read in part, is TGTGCCAGCAGCCCAGGGGGCGGGGGGGCCGGAGAGACC. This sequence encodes CASSPGGGGAGET. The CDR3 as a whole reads CASSPGGGGAGETQYF.

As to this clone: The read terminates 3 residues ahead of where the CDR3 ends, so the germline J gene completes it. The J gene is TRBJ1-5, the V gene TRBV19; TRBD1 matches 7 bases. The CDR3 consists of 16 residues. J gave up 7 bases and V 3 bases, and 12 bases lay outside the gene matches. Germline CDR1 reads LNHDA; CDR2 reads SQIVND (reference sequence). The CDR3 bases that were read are TGTGCCAGTAGTATTGGGGCAGGGGGAATTTGGCAGCCC. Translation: CASSIGAGGIWQP. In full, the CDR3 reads CASSIGAGGIWQPQHF.

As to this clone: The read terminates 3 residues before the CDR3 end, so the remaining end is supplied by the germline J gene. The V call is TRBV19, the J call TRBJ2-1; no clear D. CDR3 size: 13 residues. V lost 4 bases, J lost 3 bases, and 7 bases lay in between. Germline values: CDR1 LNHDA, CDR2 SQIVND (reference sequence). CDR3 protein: CASSSEGYNEQFF. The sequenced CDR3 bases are TGTGCCAGTAGTAGTGAAGGCTACAATGAG.

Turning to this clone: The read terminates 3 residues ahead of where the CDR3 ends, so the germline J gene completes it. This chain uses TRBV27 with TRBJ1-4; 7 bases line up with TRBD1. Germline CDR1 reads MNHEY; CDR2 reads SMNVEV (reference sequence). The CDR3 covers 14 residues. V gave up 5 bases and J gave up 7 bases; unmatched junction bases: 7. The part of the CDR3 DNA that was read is TGTGCCAGCAGTCCTAGGGACAGAATTGAAAAA. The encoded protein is CASSPRDRIEK. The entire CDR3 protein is CASSPRDRIEKLFF.

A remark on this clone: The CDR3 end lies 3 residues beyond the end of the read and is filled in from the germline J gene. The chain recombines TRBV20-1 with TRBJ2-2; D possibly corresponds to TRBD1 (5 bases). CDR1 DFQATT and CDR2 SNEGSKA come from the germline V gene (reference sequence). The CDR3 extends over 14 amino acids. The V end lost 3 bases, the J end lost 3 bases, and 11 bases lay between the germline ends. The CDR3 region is CSARSQGYTGELFF. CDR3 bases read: TGCAGTGCTAGGAGTCAGGGCTACACCGGGGAG.

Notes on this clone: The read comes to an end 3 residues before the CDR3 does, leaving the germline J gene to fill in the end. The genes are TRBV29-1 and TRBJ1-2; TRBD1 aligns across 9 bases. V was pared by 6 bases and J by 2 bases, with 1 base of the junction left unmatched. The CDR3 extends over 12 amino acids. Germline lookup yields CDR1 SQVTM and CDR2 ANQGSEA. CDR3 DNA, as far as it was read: TGCAGCGTGGGGACAGGGAACTATGGC. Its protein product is CSVGTGNYG. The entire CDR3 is CSVGTGNYGYTF.

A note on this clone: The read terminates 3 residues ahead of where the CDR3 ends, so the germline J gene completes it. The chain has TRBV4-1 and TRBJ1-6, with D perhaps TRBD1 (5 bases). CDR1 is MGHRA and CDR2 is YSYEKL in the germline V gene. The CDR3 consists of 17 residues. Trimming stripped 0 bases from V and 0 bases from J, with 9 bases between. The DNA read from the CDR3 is TGCGCCAGCAGCCAAGACAAGGGGAGCTCCTATAATTCACCC. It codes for CASSQDKGSSYNSP. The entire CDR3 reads CASSQDKGSSYNSPLHF.

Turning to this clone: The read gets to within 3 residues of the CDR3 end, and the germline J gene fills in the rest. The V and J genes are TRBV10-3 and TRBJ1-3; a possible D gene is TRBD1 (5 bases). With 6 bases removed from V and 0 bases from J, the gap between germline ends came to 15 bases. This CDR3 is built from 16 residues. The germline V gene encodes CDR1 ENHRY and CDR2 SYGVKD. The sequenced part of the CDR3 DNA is TGTGCCATCAGGACCGAGGAGGGGCACTCTGGAAACACC. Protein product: CAIRTEEGHSGNT. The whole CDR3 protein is CAIRTEEGHSGNTIYF.

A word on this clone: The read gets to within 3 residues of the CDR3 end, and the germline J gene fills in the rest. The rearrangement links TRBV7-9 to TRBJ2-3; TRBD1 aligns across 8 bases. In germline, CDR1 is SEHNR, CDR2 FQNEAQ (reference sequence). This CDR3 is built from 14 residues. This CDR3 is CASSPTGTGQPQYF. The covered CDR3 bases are TGTGCCAGCAGCCCGACTGGGACAGGTCAGCCG.

The sequenced part of the CDR3 DNA is TGTGCCAGTAAGGACCCTGGGGCCTCTGGGGCCAACGTC. Protein sequence: CASKDPGASGANV. The CDR3 as a whole reads CASKDPGASGANVLTF. This sequence joins TRBV19 and TRBJ2-6; perhaps TRBD1 as D (5 bases). The missing CDR3 end, 3 residues past where the read stops, is filled in from the germline J gene. Germline CDR1 reads LNHDA; CDR2 reads SQIVND (reference sequence). The ends were cut back, 7 bases at V and 0 bases at J, with 13 bases in the middle. There are 16 residues in the CDR3.

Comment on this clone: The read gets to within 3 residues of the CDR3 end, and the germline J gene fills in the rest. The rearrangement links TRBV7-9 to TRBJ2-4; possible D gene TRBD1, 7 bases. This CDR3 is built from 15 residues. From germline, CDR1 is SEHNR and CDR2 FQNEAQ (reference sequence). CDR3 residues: CASSSWRDSNYGQYF. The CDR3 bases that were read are TGTGCCAGCAGCTCTTGGCGGGACAGTAACTATGGT.

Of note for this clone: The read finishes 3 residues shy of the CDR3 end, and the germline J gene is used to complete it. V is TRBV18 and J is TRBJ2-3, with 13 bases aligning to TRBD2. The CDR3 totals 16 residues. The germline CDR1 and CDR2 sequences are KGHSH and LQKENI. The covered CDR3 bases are TGTGCCAGCTCGCCGACTAGCGGGGGGCAACAAGAGACG. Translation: CASSPTSGGQQET. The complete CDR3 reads CASSPTSGGQQETQYF.

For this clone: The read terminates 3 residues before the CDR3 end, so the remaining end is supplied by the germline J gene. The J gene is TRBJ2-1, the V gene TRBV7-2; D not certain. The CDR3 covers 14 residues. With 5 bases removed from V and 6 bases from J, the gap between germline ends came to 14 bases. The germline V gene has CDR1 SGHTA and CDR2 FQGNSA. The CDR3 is CASSPKGSSNEQFF. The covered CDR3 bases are TGTGCCAGCAGCCCCAAAGGCTCGAGCAATGAG.

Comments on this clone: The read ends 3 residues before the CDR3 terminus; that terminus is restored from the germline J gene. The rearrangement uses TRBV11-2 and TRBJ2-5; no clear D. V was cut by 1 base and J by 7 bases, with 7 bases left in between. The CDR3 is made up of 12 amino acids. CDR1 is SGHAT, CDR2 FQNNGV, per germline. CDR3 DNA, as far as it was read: TGTGCCAGCAGCTTAGGATCAGGGACC. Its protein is CASSLGSGT. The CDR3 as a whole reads CASSLGSGTQYF.

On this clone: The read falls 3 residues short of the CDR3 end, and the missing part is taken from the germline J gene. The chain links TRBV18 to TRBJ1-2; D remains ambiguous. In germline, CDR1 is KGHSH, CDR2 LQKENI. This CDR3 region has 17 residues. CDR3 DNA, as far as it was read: TGTGCCAGCTCAACGACTGGCTCGATACTCCGGAACAATGAC. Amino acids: CASSTTGSILRNND. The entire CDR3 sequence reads CASSTTGSILRNNDYTF.